The rows below give T cell receptor beta chains drawn from one sample of a study of T cell repertoires in cytomegalovirus infection. TCRdb reprocessed the reads with MiXCR, giving one entry per CDR3 protein. The sample shows 400,000 or so distinct CDR3 sequences, about a sixth of them seen only once. The sequencing sample was made of PBMCs. These TCRs come from a human donor in good health (CMV status not recorded). Some clones in this sample may be carry-over from other donors' samples. The CDR3 runs from the conserved cysteine through the conserved F or W. A D gene is named only where the DNA matches it firmly. Not all rows give a size; the values are once, few, many and, for expanded clones, a class.

V gene	D gene	J gene	clone size	CDR3 DNA	CDR3 protein
TRBV7-2	-	TRBJ2-3	many	TGTGCCAGCACCCCCTCGTCGAGGGTAGGCACAGATACGCAGTATTTT	CASTPSSRVGTDTQYF
TRBV7-9	TRBD1	TRBJ2-3	once	TGTGCCAGCAGCCCCCGGACAGGCTGGGGCACAGATACGCAGTATTTT	CASSPRTGWGTDTQYF
TRBV7-2	TRBD2	TRBJ2-7	many	TGTGCCAGCAGCCTCACTAGCGGGGGCTACGAGCAGTACTTC	CASSLTSGGYEQYF
TRBV29-1	TRBD2	TRBJ2-1	few	TGCAGCGCCCTTGGGGGGGGGGAAGGGAAGGACAATGAGCAGTTCTTC	CSALGGGEGKDNEQFF
TRBV12-3/TRBV12-4	TRBD2	TRBJ2-2	-	TGTGCCAGCAGACGGACTAGTCTGGGCGGGGAGCTGTTTTTT	CASRRTSLGGELFF
TRBV7-9	-	TRBJ1-2	-	TGTGCCAGCAGCTTAAGCGGGGTCGGCTACACCTTC	CASSLSGVGYTF
TRBV11-2	-	TRBJ1-4	-	TGTGCCAGCAGCTCCCATCTGGCAACTAATGAAAAACTGTTTTTT	CASSSHLATNEKLFF
TRBV28	TRBD1	TRBJ1-1	-	TGTGCCAGCAGTTTATTTGCTCGGGCAGGGGGGGATAACTTGAAAGCTTTCTTT	CASSLFARAGGDNLKAFF
TRBV20-1	-	TRBJ2-3	-	TGCAGTGCTCTCCCCGTGGTGGGTGGCGATACGCAGTATTTT	CSALPVVGGDTQYF
TRBV7-9	-	TRBJ2-2	-	TGTGCCAGCAGCCCGGAGTCTGGTCTCGGGGAGCTGTTTTTT	CASSPESGLGELFF
TRBV12-3/TRBV12-4	-	TRBJ2-7	few	TGTGCCAGCACTTTCCGGGACTTTGGCTCCTACGAGCAGTACTTC	CASTFRDFGSYEQYF
TRBV20-1	-	TRBJ2-5	-	TGCAGTGCTAGAGGGCAGGGGAAGTTCCAAGAGACCCAGTACTTC	CSARGQGKFQETQYF
TRBV20-1	TRBD2	TRBJ2-7	many	TGCGGCATGAACGGGAGGGCCGGGTACGAGCAGTACTTC	CGMNGRAGYEQYF
TRBV20-1	-	TRBJ1-6	many	TGCAGTGCCCAAAGCCCAGCGACCTATAATTCACCCCTCCACTTT	CSAQSPATYNSPLHF
TRBV10-3	TRBD1	TRBJ1-5	-	TGTGCCATCAGTGAGTCAACGACAGGGGATCAGCCCCAGCATTTT	CAISESTTGDQPQHF
TRBV3-1	TRBD1	TRBJ1-4	few	TGTGCCAGCAGGCTTACAGGGGCCACTAATGAAAAACTGTTTTTT	CASRLTGATNEKLFF
TRBV7-2	-	TRBJ2-2	many	TGTGCCAGCAGCTTAGACAGGGCGAACACCGGGGAGCTGTTTTTT	CASSLDRANTGELFF